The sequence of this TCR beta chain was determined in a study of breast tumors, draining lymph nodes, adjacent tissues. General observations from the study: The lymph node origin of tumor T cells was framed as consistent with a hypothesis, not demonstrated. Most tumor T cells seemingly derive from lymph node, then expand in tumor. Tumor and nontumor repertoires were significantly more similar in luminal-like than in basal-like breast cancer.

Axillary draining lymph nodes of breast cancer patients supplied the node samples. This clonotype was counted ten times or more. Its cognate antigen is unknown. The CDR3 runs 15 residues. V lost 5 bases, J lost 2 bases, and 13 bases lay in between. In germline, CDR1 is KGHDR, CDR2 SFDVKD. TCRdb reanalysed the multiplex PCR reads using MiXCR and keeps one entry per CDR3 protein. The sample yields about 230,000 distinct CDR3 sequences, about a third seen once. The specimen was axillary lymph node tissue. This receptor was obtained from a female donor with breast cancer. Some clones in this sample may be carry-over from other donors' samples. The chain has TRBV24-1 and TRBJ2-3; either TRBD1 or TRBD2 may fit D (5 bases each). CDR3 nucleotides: TGTGCCACCAGTGGCTGGGACGGTAACACAGATACGCAGTATTTT. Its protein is CATSGWDGNTDTQYF.